These T cell receptor beta chains were read from a single sample in a study of blood T cell repertoires in COVID-19. Clones were read by immunoSEQ multiplex PCR, and TCRdb kept only the in-frame ones, dropping some. The sample contains 150,000 to 200,000 clones, around nine tenths of which appear only once. The sequencing input was peripheral blood. Receptors originate from a woman in her 70s with COVID-19, enrolled during active disease. The CDR3 runs from the conserved cysteine through the conserved F or W. A D gene is named only where the DNA matches it firmly. Expanded clones get a size class; other rows say once, few or many, or leave the size out.

>.|TRBV11-2|once|TRBJ1-3
TGTGCCAGCAGCTTAGATCGGGTCTCTGGAAACACCATATATTTT
CASSLDRVSGNTIYF
>.|TRBV28|.|TRBJ1-2
TGTGCCAGCAGTAGGGGGTCTCTGTTCTATGGCTACACCTTC
CASSRGSLFYGYTF
>.|TRBV21-1|.|TRBJ1-2
TGTGCCAGCAGCAACCAGTCAGGGACTCACTATGGCTACACCTTC
CASSNQSGTHYGYTF
>TRBD1|TRBV3-1/TRBV3-2|.|TRBJ1-1
TGTGCCAGCAGCCAAGACTGGGTAGGGGGCTCTTCTTTCTTT
CASSQDWVGGSSFF
>TRBD2|TRBV5-1|.|TRBJ2-1
TGCGCCAGCAGCGGGACTAGCGGTTTGAGTTACAATGAGCAGTTCTTC
CASSGTSGLSYNEQFF
>.|TRBV28|.|TRBJ2-7
TGTGCCAGCAGTTTATGGCTAGAAGAGCAGTACTTC
CASSLWLEEQYF
>TRBD1|TRBV6-6|.|TRBJ1-1
TGTGCCAGCAGACGAGGGGGACAGGGGATGATGGGGACTGAAGCTTTCTTT
CASRRGGQGMMGTEAFF
>.|TRBV24-1|.|TRBJ1-5
TGTGCCACCAGTGCCTTCGATCAGCCCCAGCATTTT
CATSAFDQPQHF
>TRBD1|TRBV7-8|.|TRBJ1-2
TGTGCCAGCAGCCGCGGGGACAGCTACTATGGCTACACCTTC
CASSRGDSYYGYTF
>.|TRBV5-6|.|TRBJ2-7
TGTGCCAGCAGCTTGGTTCAAACTCACGAGCAGTACTTC
CASSLVQTHEQYF
>.|TRBV28|.|TRBJ1-1
TGTGCCAGCAGTTCCCAGGGCACGTTTGAAGCTTTCTTT
CASSSQGTFEAFF
>TRBD2|TRBV19|.|TRBJ2-3
TGTGCCAGTAGCCCGACTAGCGGCACCGATACGCAGTATTTT
CASSPTSGTDTQYF
>.|TRBV28|once|TRBJ1-1
TGTGCCAGCAGTGAGATGGACACTGAAGCTTTCTTT
CASSEMDTEAFF
>TRBD1|TRBV7-6|.|TRBJ2-2
TGTGCCAGCAGCCCAAACATAGGACAGGTGCCTGGGGAGCTGTTTTTT
CASSPNIGQVPGELFF
>TRBD1|TRBV9|.|TRBJ1-3
TGTGCCAGCAGTCAGACAGGGGGCGGTGGAAACACCATATATTTT
CASSQTGGGGNTIYF
>TRBD1|TRBV5-1|.|TRBJ1-4
TGCGCCAGCAGCTTGGGAAACAGGGGGCCGGCTAATGAAAAACTGTTTTTT
CASSLGNRGPANEKLFF
>.|TRBV19|.|TRBJ1-2
TGTGCCAGTAGTACCCAGAACAGGGCCGATTGGTATGGCTACACCTTC
CASSTQNRADWYGYTF
>.|TRBV10-2|.|TRBJ1-3
TGCGCCAGCAGGCAACGGGGGACTGGAAACACCATATATTTT
CASRQRGTGNTIYF
>.|TRBV5-1|.|TRBJ1-3
TGCGCCAGCAGCTTGAGTTTCGGGAGGGTTCAATCTGGAAACACCATATATTTT
CASSLSFGRVQSGNTIYF
>.|TRBV27|.|TRBJ2-4
TGTGCCAGCAGCCCGAGGGTTCGTGCTGCCAAAAACATTCAGTACTTC
CASSPRVRAAKNIQYF
>TRBD1|TRBV7-9|once|TRBJ1-3
TGTGCCAGCAGCCTCACCATGGACAGGGCTGGAAACACCATATATTTT
CASSLTMDRAGNTIYF
>.|TRBV6-5|.|TRBJ2-3
TGTGCCACCTCCTCAGGTGGGGCCGGCACAGATACGCAGTATTTT
CATSSGGAGTDTQYF
>.|TRBV3-1/TRBV3-2|.|TRBJ1-2
TGTGCCAGCAGCCAAGACAGTGGCTACACCTTC
CASSQDSGYTF
>TRBD1|TRBV6-5|.|TRBJ1-2
TGTGCCAGCAGACAAACAGGGGGACGGGGTGGCTACACCTTC
CASRQTGGRGGYTF
>TRBD1|TRBV19|.|TRBJ1-1
TGTGCCAGTAGTGCCCGGGACAGACTAGTGAACACTGAAGCTTTCTTT
CASSARDRLVNTEAFF
>.|TRBV28|.|TRBJ1-3
TGTGCCAGCAGTTTGGAGGGCCGCCTGAGCTCTGGAAACACCATATATTTT
CASSLEGRLSSGNTIYF
>.|TRBV30|.|TRBJ1-5
TGTGCCCTTTCGGGGGGTGGAGGGGTAGAGCAGCCCCAGCATTTT
CALSGGGGVEQPQHF
>TRBD1|TRBV6-5|.|TRBJ1-1
TGTGCCAGCAAGGGACAGGGGAATGCGAACACTGAAGCTTTCTTT
CASKGQGNANTEAFF
>.|TRBV6-5|once|TRBJ1-4
TGTGCCAGCAGTCCCCGACAGTCAACTAATGAAAAACTGTTTTTT
CASSPRQSTNEKLFF
>.|TRBV6-1|.|TRBJ1-2
TGTGCCAGCAGTGAAGGGAAGGGGCTAGATCACGGCTACACCTTC
CASSEGKGLDHGYTF
>TRBD1|TRBV10-1|.|TRBJ1-3
TGCGCCAGCAGCAGGACAGGGGATGGAAACACCATATATTTT
CASSRTGDGNTIYF
>.|TRBV28|.|TRBJ1-2
TGTGCCAGCAGTGTCTACAGGGAGAACTACACCTTC
CASSVYRENYTF
>.|TRBV4-2|.|TRBJ1-5
TGTGCCAGCAGCCAAGCCCGTAGCAAGGATCAGCCCCAGCATTTT
CASSQARSKDQPQHF
>.|TRBV25-1|.|TRBJ1-1
TGTGCCAGCAGTGGCACAGGGAGGGACACTGAAGCTTTCTTT
CASSGTGRDTEAFF
>.|TRBV29-1|.|TRBJ1-4
TGCAGCGTCCAAGGGAGTCCCAATGAAAAACTGTTTTTT
CSVQGSPNEKLFF
>.|TRBV2|.|TRBJ1-1
TGTGCCAGCAGTTCATCCTTAACAGAAGCTTTCTTT
CASSSSLTEAFF
>.|TRBV9|.|TRBJ2-7
TGTGCCAGCAGCGTAGGGCCAGGAAGCTCCTACGAGCAGTACTTC
CASSVGPGSSYEQYF
>.|TRBV6-1|.|TRBJ1-1
TGTGCCAGCAGTGAGGCAGGGGTGTGGGAAGCTTTCTTT
CASSEAGVWEAFF
>.|TRBV13|.|TRBJ2-6
TGTGCCAGCAGCAGCCAGGGGCCCCCAGGCTCTGGGGCCAACGTCCTGACTTTC
CASSSQGPPGSGANVLTF
>.|TRBV21-1|.|TRBJ2-7
TGTGCCAGCAGCAAAGAACCTAGTAAGGGACAGGCGGTTTCCTGGGAGCAGTACTTC
CASSKEPSKGQAVSWEQYF
>TRBD2|TRBV3-1/TRBV3-2|.|TRBJ2-1
TGTGCCAGCAGCCAAGTTAGGCCGCGGGGGAGGAATGAGCAGTTCTTC
CASSQVRPRGRNEQFF
>TRBD2|TRBV6-4|once|TRBJ2-1
TGTGCCAGCAGTGACTCCGGACTAGCGGGGGGGAATGAGCAGTTCTTC
CASSDSGLAGGNEQFF